This TCR beta chain was recovered during a study of vaccination and CD4 T cells after COVID-19. Stated treatment: roughly 10-day PBMC culture with coronavirus spike peptide pools or control peptides (ViraFEST assay). This clonotype was counted between two and nine times. Its antigen is not known. The Oncomine TCR Beta short-read assay generated sequence data from the DNA of cultured CD4+ T cells. TCRdb re-analysed the PCR reads in MiXCR, keeping a single row per CDR3 protein. The profile shows about 16,000 distinct CDR3 sequences, over 45% of them singletons. Germline V gene data show CDR1 as MNHNS and CDR2 as SASEGT. Deletions cut 2 bases from V and 4 bases from J, with 12 bases between. The CDR3 is made up of 14 amino acids.

Sample: cultured CD4+ T cells from blood, taken after SARS-CoV-2 vaccination. The sequence derives from a human donor with COVID-19. This chain connects TRBV6-1 to TRBJ2-7; D perhaps matches TRBD1 (6 bases). CDR3 DNA: TGTGCCAGCAGTGAAAATTCCAGGGGATACGAGCAGTACTTC. This translates into CASSENSRGYEQYF.